The clone carrying this T cell receptor beta chain appeared many times. No antigen is known for it. This sample is part of a study of identical twins. General study results and limits: It was possible that invariant MAIT and iNKT cells partly confounded the zero-insertion analyses. Where beta out-of-frame sequences were concerned, excess twin sharing was weaker. Low generation-probability sequences were in excess among twin-shared out-of-frame alpha sequences.

Germline values: CDR1 SGHDT, CDR2 YYEEEE. The CDR3 totals 15 residues. Trimming cost V 3 bases and J 7 bases; bases outside gene matches: 8. TCRdb ran MiXCR on the 5' RACE reads and lists one entry per CDR3 protein. The data show around 280,000 distinct CDR3 sequences, with approximately 8% seen just once and over 2% held by the top ten. Donors uniformly comprised healthy Caucasians. These same records also appear under a second study, on yellow fever vaccine responses in identical twins.

Sequences were obtained from memory (CD45RO+) T cells sorted from blood. The chain uses TRBV5-6 and TRBJ2-2, with 8 positions matching TRBD1. The source is a woman aged 18-30 years in good health. DNA of the CDR3: TGTGCCAGCAGCTGGACAGGGCTTTTGAGCGGGGAGCTGTTTTTT. It translates to CASSWTGLLSGELFF.